The subject of this entry is one TCR beta chain. This clone's antigen is unknown. No per-base quality is available; no much larger clone lies one base away. This entry comes from a study of T-cell memory formation after mild COVID-19 (TCRdb year 2021). Concerning the study at large: TCR sequence clusters from the two donors were found to be largely donor specific. The cohort comprised two young, previously healthy adult volunteers, one female and one male. In a couple of donors, T-cell clones that expanded and contracted after mild COVID-19 were tracked by sequencing TCRalpha and TCRbeta repertoires over time.

Sequencing was performed on an Illumina NovaSeq 6000. cDNA libraries for TCRalpha and TCRbeta were prepared by 5'RACE using constant-segment primers, with sample barcodes and unique molecular identifiers added. Trizol reagent was used to extract RNA from every sample. Library amplification was performed in two PCR steps, and a second sample barcode and Illumina TruSeq adapters were introduced in the second step. The libraries were sequenced on an Illumina NovaSeq using 2 x 150 bp paired-end reads. The study's own analysis went as follows. The reads were demultiplexed and collapsed into UMI-guided consensus sequences using migec v1.2.7. Using mixcr v2.1.11, UMI consensuses were aligned to TRA and TRB V and J templates and then assembled into clonotypes. A clonotype was counted as expanded or contracted only if both edgeR and NoisET called the change significant, with noise models trained on biological replicates. For edgeR calls, the cutoffs were a false discovery rate-adjusted p below 0.01 and a log2 fold-change threshold of 1. As an exploratory analysis of dynamics, max-normalized trajectories of the 1000 most abundant clonotypes were examined with PCA combined with hierarchical clustering. The CD4 or CD8 phenotype of responding clones was assigned using the separately sequenced CD4+ and CD8+ repertoires. TCRdb reran the public reads through fastp at Q25 and MiXCR, keeping productive beta chains. When rows share a CDR3 protein, they turn into one entry using the most common DNA and genes. It is TCRdb's table, rather than the study itself, that gives the V and J calls and clone size. In all, the sample holds 350,000 to 500,000 distinct CDR3 sequences, and 15% to 20% of those were seen once. The ten largest clones represent about 8.1% of the sample.

Study-wide conclusions, independent of this receptor: The second-wave clones that peaked on day 37 were not confirmed to be SARS-CoV-2 specific. Contracting CD4+ clones were located mainly in the CM and EM memory subsets, whereas CD8+ clones were found to be enriched in EMRA. Some responding clones were found in pre-infection memory, which suggests that pre-existing cross-reactive memory T cells took part in the SARS-CoV-2 response. Only a couple of mild cases were covered by the study, and larger cohorts that include severe cases with pre-infection samples were considered necessary. Balanced CD4/CD8 phenotypes were observed for clones contracting from day 15 to 85, whereas a bias towards CD4+ was observed for a second wave of clones expanding from day 15 to 37.

The CDR1 and CDR2 encoded by the germline V gene are MNHNS and SASEGT. The CDR3 spans 15 residues, from the cysteine through the phenylalanine. The sequence is cut down to CDR3 DNA, 45 bases in frame from base 1. Trimming takes 4 bases off V and 2 bases off J; junction bases not matched to a gene: 5. Ficoll-Paque density gradient centrifugation was used to isolate PBMCs. The chain joins TRBV6-1 to TRBJ1-1, with 9 middle bases fitting TRBD1. This TCR came from an adult woman who had mild COVID-19 (a few samples of this study predate the infection). The sample titles of this study are shuffled in the database, so cell type and time point are left out; the donor was told from shared clones. Material for sequencing was PBMCs or a T cell subset sorted from them (not recorded which). CDR3 protein: CASSGQTGGNTEAFF. The nucleotide sequence reads as follows: TGTGCCAGCAGTGGACAGACAGGGGGAAACACTGAAGCTTTCTTT.